The 23 T cell receptor beta chains listed next were all sequenced from one sample in a study of T cell clonality in common variable immunodeficiency. Study-level findings and limits: Reportedly, TCR beta sequences from common variable immunodeficiency showed fewer deletions and N-nucleotide insertions.

These TCRs' antigens remain unknown. Only in-frame clones appear in the TCRdb table, and some are missing; sequencing was by immunoSEQ multiplex PCR. The sample is made up of under 40,000 clones, none counted only once. The sequencing sample was made of peripheral blood mononuclear cells. The source of these receptors is a human donor with common variable immunodeficiency.

The sample holds many counts of this clone. Coverage ceases 3 residues before the CDR3 finishes, and the germline J gene fills in the end. The rearrangement uses TRBV30 and TRBJ2-6; perhaps D is TRBD1 or TRBD2 (6 bases each). Per the germline V gene, CDR1 is GTSNPN and CDR2 is SVGIG (reference sequence). Trimming left V 5 bases short and J 3 bases short, with 17 bases between. The CDR3 sequence is 16 residues long. CDR3 loop: CAWSPQGRYGANVLTF. Incomplete CDR3 DNA: TGTGCCTGGTCCCCCCAGGGGAGGTATGGGGCCAACGTC.

In this sample, this clone turned up many times. The CDR3 goes on 3 residues after the read ends, and that part is filled in from the germline J gene. The rearrangement uses TRBV30 and TRBJ1-1; D may be TRBD1 (5 bases). The CDR3 has 13 residues. Per the germline V gene, CDR1 is GTSNPN and CDR2 is SVGIG (reference sequence). Trimming cost V 0 bases and J 5 bases, with 10 bases left between them. The CDR3 reads CAWSVQRGTEAFF. The DNA read from the CDR3 is TGTGCCTGGAGTGTTCAAAGGGGTACTGAA.

This clone was seen a few times. The sequence runs out 3 residues before the end of the CDR3; the remainder is reconstructed from the germline J gene. The chain links TRBV6-4 to TRBJ2-3, with D possibly TRBD1 on 6 matching bases. Trimming removed 7 bases at V and 0 bases at J, with 11 bases between. CDR1 MRHNA and CDR2 SNTAGT come from the germline V gene. The CDR3 length is 14 residues. Incomplete CDR3 DNA: TGTGCCAGCAAGCCGGGACAAAGCACAGATACG. This gives the protein CASKPGQSTDT. The complete CDR3 protein is CASKPGQSTDTQYF.

For this clone: The read finishes 3 residues shy of the CDR3 end, and the germline J gene is used to complete it. The rearrangement uses TRBV6-1 and TRBJ2-7, with TRBD1 as a possible D gene (6 bases). Trimming removed 1 base at V and 5 bases at J, with 12 bases between. CDR1 and CDR2 from the germline V gene are MNHNS and SASEGT. The CDR3 has 14 amino acids. The sequenced part of the CDR3 DNA is TGTGCCAGCAGTGAAGACAGGGTTTCCGACGAG. Amino acid sequence: CASSEDRVSDE. The entire CDR3 is CASSEDRVSDEQYF.

This clone came up a few times. The sequenced CDR3 bases are TGTGCCAGCGGAAGAACAGACGAG. Translated, it gives CASGRTDE. In full, the CDR3 reads CASGRTDEQYF. The chain combines TRBV6-2 or TRBV6-3 with TRBJ2-7; D unresolved. The sequence runs out 3 residues before the end of the CDR3; the remainder is reconstructed from the germline J gene. Trimming removed 8 bases from V and 5 bases from J, with 10 bases in between. Germline V gives CDR1 MNHEY, CDR2 SVGEGT. CDR3 size: 11 residues.

This clone was counted between two and nine times. The CDR3 goes on 3 residues after the read ends, and that part is filled in from the germline J gene. The V gene is TRBV2, the J gene TRBJ2-7, with D tentatively TRBD2 (5 bases). The germline gives CDR1 SNHLY, CDR2 FYNNEI. V dropped 8 bases and J dropped 6 bases, with 23 bases sitting between them. The length of the CDR3 is 15 residues. This chain's CDR3 is CASVPSEGLMFEQYF. The CDR3 DNA, read in part, is TGTGCCAGCGTACCCTCCGAGGGCCTTATGTTCGAG.

This clone appeared a few times. The CDR3 region is CASSKGLSSGNTIYF. The covered CDR3 bases are TGTGCCAGCAGTAAAGGACTCAGCTCTGGAAACACC. The chain combines TRBV7-2 with TRBJ1-3; D is unresolved. The DNA ends 3 residues before the CDR3 does, and the rest of the CDR3 is filled in from the germline J gene. V shed 6 bases and J shed 0 bases, with 12 bases lying between them. CDR3 length: 15 residues. CDR1 is SGHTA and CDR2 is FQGNSA in the germline V gene.

Regarding this clone: The read ends 3 residues early relative to the CDR3; the germline J gene fills the gap. V gene TRBV7-9 combines with J gene TRBJ2-3; weak D call: TRBD2 (6 bases). V lost 8 bases, J lost 1 base, and 7 bases lay in between. The CDR3 extends over 12 amino acids. Germline V CDR1 and CDR2: SEHNR, FQNEAQ (reference sequence). Incomplete CDR3 DNA: TGTGCCAGCTGGGGGGGCACAGATACG. It codes for CASWGGTDT. The full CDR3 protein is CASWGGTDTQYF.

A word on this clone: The CDR3 end is not reached by the read, which stops 3 residues before it; the germline J gene fills it in. The rearrangement links TRBV7-2 to TRBJ2-7; D call uncertain. CDR3 length: 13 amino acids. Germline CDR1 and CDR2: SGHTA and FQGNSA. V was pared by 2 bases and J by 3 bases, with 8 bases between. The part of the CDR3 DNA that was read is TGTGCCAGCAGCTTAACCCCGGGCTACGAG. This sequence encodes CASSLTPGYE. The whole CDR3 reads CASSLTPGYEQYF.

The sample holds a few counts of this clone. Sequencing ends 3 residues short of the CDR3 end; the germline J gene provides the rest. The chain combines TRBV5-4 with TRBJ2-7; TRBD2 is a possible D gene (6 bases). Deletions cut 6 bases from V and 0 bases from J, with 16 bases between. From germline, CDR1 is SGHNT and CDR2 YYREEE (reference sequence). The CDR3 has 15 residues. The sequenced part of the CDR3 DNA is TGTGCCAGCACCCTCGGGGACGGGGGCTCCTACGAG. Protein sequence: CASTLGDGGSYE. The CDR3 as a whole reads CASTLGDGGSYEQYF.

This clone was detected a few times. The missing CDR3 end, 3 residues past where the read stops, is filled in from the germline J gene. This chain links TRBV30 with TRBJ1-4; D unclear. V dropped 3 bases and J dropped 2 bases, with 13 bases sitting between them. CDR3 length: 15 residues. Looked up from germline, CDR1 is GTSNPN and CDR2 is SVGIG (reference sequence). This chain's CDR3 is CAWSVTTGTNEKLFF. The sequenced CDR3 bases are TGTGCCTGGAGCGTAACTACGGGTACTAATGAAAAA.

Points on this clone: The read halts 3 residues ahead of the CDR3 end, with the missing end drawn from the germline J gene. The chain uses TRBV19 and TRBJ2-3; unclear D gene. V lost 3 bases and J lost 2, with 9 bases in between. Germline loops: CDR1 LNHDA, CDR2 SQIVND (reference sequence). The CDR3 totals 14 residues. CDR3 sequence: CASSIPGFTDTQYF. The part of the CDR3 DNA that was read is TGTGCCAGTAGTATCCCCGGGTTCACAGATACG.

This clone was found a few times. The read falls 3 residues short of the CDR3 end, and the missing part is taken from the germline J gene. This chain connects TRBV18 to TRBJ2-2, with 9 bases that match TRBD1. Per germline, CDR1 KGHSH and CDR2 LQKENI. CDR3 size: 15 residues. V lost 4 bases and J lost 4; bases outside the gene matches: 4. Here the CDR3 reads CASSLGQGGTGELFF. The part of the CDR3 DNA that was read is TGTGCCAGCTCACTGGGACAGGGTGGCACCGGGGAG.

This clone appeared a few times. Read data end 3 residues before the CDR3 end; the end is taken from the germline J gene. The chain has TRBV6-2 or TRBV6-3 and TRBJ2-3; possibly TRBD2 for D (5 bases). Deletions cut 7 bases from V and 5 bases from J, with 22 bases between. CDR1 is MNHEY and CDR2 is SVGEGT in the germline V gene. The CDR3 extends over 16 amino acids. The covered CDR3 bases are TGTGCCAGCACGTACCGCGGGCAGGCGATTGGAGATACG. Protein product: CASTYRGQAIGDT. The full CDR3 protein reads CASTYRGQAIGDTQYF.

This clone was seen only a few times. Read sequence stops 3 residues before the CDR3 end, and the germline J gene provides the missing end. The rearrangement links TRBV14 to TRBJ2-5; maybe TRBD1 (5 bases). Looked up from germline, CDR1 is SGHDN and CDR2 is FVKESK. With 1 base removed from V and 2 bases from J, the gap between germline ends came to 11 bases. CDR3 length equals 15 residues. This chain's CDR3 is CASSQGSAGQETQYF. CDR3 bases read: TGTGCCAGCAGCCAAGGGTCCGCAGGGCAAGAGACC.

This clone was recorded many times. From the germline J gene comes the end of the CDR3, since the read stops 3 residues before it. V and J are TRBV7-3 and TRBJ2-7; D tentatively fits TRBD1 or TRBD2 (8 bases each). The CDR3 contains 18 residues. The ends were cut back, 1 base at V and 6 bases at J, with 25 bases in the middle. The germline CDR1 and CDR2 sequences are SGHTA and FQGTGA. The covered CDR3 bases are TGTGCCAGCAGCTTAATTTGGCCGGGAGGGTCCGACAGGGGCGAG. This gives the protein CASSLIWPGGSDRGE. The whole CDR3 protein reads CASSLIWPGGSDRGEQYF.

This clone has ten or more counts. Sequencing ends 3 residues short of the CDR3 end; the germline J gene provides the rest. The gene calls are TRBV7-9 and TRBJ1-2; D not resolved. The CDR3 is 15 amino acids. Germline V gives CDR1 SEHNR, CDR2 FQNEAQ (reference sequence). V was clipped by 1 base and J by 0 bases, with 9 bases between them. The sequenced CDR3 bases are TGTGCCAGCAGCTTAGACCGAGTAGCTAACTATGGC. It specifies CASSLDRVANYG. The whole CDR3 sequence is CASSLDRVANYGYTF.

This clone was counted ten times or more. The missing CDR3 end, 3 residues past where the read stops, is filled in from the germline J gene. The chain joins TRBV30 to TRBJ2-5; 8 bases are a match to TRBD1. V was pared by 5 bases and J by 5 bases, with 16 bases of the junction left unmatched. CDR3 size: 16 residues. Germline assignment: CDR1 GTSNPN and CDR2 SVGIG (reference sequence). CDR3 protein: CAWGGRGPSPWETQYF. The covered CDR3 bases are TGTGCCTGGGGTGGCAGGGGGCCATCCCCTTGGGAGACC.

This clone was recorded at least ten times. The missing CDR3 end, 3 residues past where the read stops, is filled in from the germline J gene. The chain joins TRBV5-1 to TRBJ1-4; D is unclear. Trimming stripped 1 base from V and 5 bases from J, with 18 bases between. Germline assignment: CDR1 SGHRS and CDR2 YFSETQ. The CDR3 covers 17 residues. The CDR3 region is CASSLYAGLRGNEKLFF. Incomplete CDR3 DNA: TGCGCCAGCAGCTTGTACGCGGGGTTGAGAGGGAATGAAAAA.

As concerns this clone: The sequence runs out 3 residues before the end of the CDR3; the remainder is reconstructed from the germline J gene. This rearrangement joins TRBV2 to TRBJ1-2; no clear D. Germline V gene sequence: CDR1 SNHLY, CDR2 FYNNEI. V dropped 8 bases and J dropped 4 bases, with 17 bases sitting between them. This CDR3 comprises 14 residues. The CDR3 is CASGTRGLVYGYTF. CDR3 bases read: TGTGCCAGCGGAACACGCGGTCTTGTCTATGGC.

This clone was counted only a few times. The missing CDR3 end, 3 residues past where the read stops, is filled in from the germline J gene. The genes are TRBV5-1 and TRBJ2-3; the match to TRBD2 covers 7 bases. Trimming cost V 0 bases and J 3 bases; bases outside gene matches: 7. Germline V gene lookup returns CDR1 SGHRS and CDR2 YFSETQ. This CDR3 spans 16 amino acids. CDR3 DNA (partial): TGCGCCAGCAGCTTGGGACTAGCAGCGGCGACAGATACG. This gives the protein CASSLGLAAATDT. The CDR3 reads in full as CASSLGLAAATDTQYF.

The table lists this clone with a few counts. CDR3 bases read: TGCAGTGCCCCAGGGGGAGGAGTGAACACTGAA. It yields the protein CSAPGGGVNTE. The whole CDR3 reads CSAPGGGVNTEAFF. J is TRBJ1-1 and V is TRBV20-1; 7 bases map to TRBD1. The read ends 3 residues before the CDR3 terminus; that terminus is restored from the germline J gene. The CDR3 has 14 residues. With V trimmed by 6 bases and J by 0 bases, 7 bases remained unmatched. Per the germline V gene, CDR1 is DFQATT and CDR2 is SNEGSKA (reference sequence).

This clone came up a few times. Read data end 3 residues before the CDR3 end; the end is taken from the germline J gene. The V gene is TRBV7-3, the J gene TRBJ2-5; tentative D call: TRBD2 (6 bases). The V gene lost 5 bases and the J gene lost 4 bases, with 20 bases spanning the gap. The germline V gene encodes CDR1 SGHTA and CDR2 FQGTGA. The CDR3 extends over 16 amino acids. The CDR3 DNA, read in part, is TGTGCCAGCAGCCCTCGAGGGTTGGCGGGGTTAGAGACC. Amino acid sequence: CASSPRGLAGLET. The full CDR3 is CASSPRGLAGLETQYF.